This entry is about one TCR beta chain. The antigen is not known. This entry belongs to a study of T cell responses to AZD1222 COVID-19 vaccine. The V end was cut by 3 bases, the J end by 3 bases, with 5 bases between. The CDR3 runs 13 residues. TCRdb keeps only in-frame clones here, not all; method: immunoSEQ multiplex PCR. The sample consists of under 150,000 clones, approximately 89% of them appearing once. Notes on the study in general: Donors skewed white British and female; clonal diversity was possibly underestimated. Targets within unmutated variant regions were reportedly found for nearly half of spike-specific TCRs.

The receptor comes from an adult who received the AZD1222 COVID-19 vaccine. The V call is TRBV12-3 or TRBV12-4, the J call TRBJ2-2; a possible D gene is TRBD1 (5 bases). Here the sequenced sample was peripheral blood, taken 28 days after the second AZD1222 dose. The CDR3 region has the DNA TGTGCCAGCAGTTTCAGGGACACCGGGGAGCTGTTTTTT. Encoded protein: CASSFRDTGELFF.